The table lists the clone carrying this T cell receptor (beta chain) with a count of one. Antigen unknown. These data are taken from a study of cytomegalovirus exposure and HLA in healthy donors. General study points: A missense DCLRE1C variant was associated with V- and J-gene trimming of TCR beta chains in a later analysis, and an independent cohort replicated the association.

With 5 bases clipped from V and 6 bases from J, the junction kept 11 bases outside the gene matches. This CDR3 has 14 residues. CDR1 and CDR2 (germline): SQVTM, ANQGSEA. PCR was performed using 60 Vbeta and 13 Jbeta primers. The method was immunoSEQ multiplex PCR; TCRdb's version includes in-frame clones alone and lacks a portion of them. In the table there are about 160,000 clones, more than 70% of which are singletons. Sequenced input: PBMCs. The source is a boy between 2 and 10 years old in good health and CMV-seronegative. The chain combines TRBV29-1 with TRBJ2-7; 9 bases align to TRBD1. Here the CDR3 reads CSVQSRQGGGEQYF. The CDR3 region has the DNA TGCAGCGTTCAGAGTCGACAGGGGGGTGGCGAGCAGTACTTC.